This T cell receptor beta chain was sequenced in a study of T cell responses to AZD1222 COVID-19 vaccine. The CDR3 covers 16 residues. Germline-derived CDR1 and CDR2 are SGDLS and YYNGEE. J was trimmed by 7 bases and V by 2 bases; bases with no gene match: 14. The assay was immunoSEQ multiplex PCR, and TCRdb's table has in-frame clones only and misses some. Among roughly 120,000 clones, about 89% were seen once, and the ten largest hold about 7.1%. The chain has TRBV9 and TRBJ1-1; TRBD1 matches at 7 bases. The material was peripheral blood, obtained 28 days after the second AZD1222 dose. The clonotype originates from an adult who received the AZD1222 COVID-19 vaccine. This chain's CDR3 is CASSVHPTGLKDEAFF. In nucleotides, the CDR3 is TGTGCCAGCAGCGTCCACCCGACAGGGTTAAAGGATGAAGCTTTCTTT.